This TCR beta chain appears in the sequencing data of a study of T cell changes during pregnancy in multiple sclerosis. The CDR3 runs 17 residues. Germline V gives CDR1 SGHDN, CDR2 FVKESK. V was clipped by 3 bases and J by 4 bases; unmatched bases: 10. Here immunoSEQ multiplex PCR was the method, and the copy in TCRdb shows in-frame clones only, minus some. The sample contains 20,000 or so clones, roughly nine tenths of which appear only once. The sample consisted of CD8+ T cells from peripheral blood mononuclear cells, taken in the third trimester of pregnancy. This chain connects TRBV14 to TRBJ2-1, with 9 positions matching TRBD2. The sequence derives from a female donor in good health, enrolled as a control in a pregnancy study. CDR3 region: CASSHARASGTYNEQFF. The CDR3 DNA follows: TGTGCCAGCAGCCACGCCCGGGCTAGCGGGACTTACAATGAGCAGTTCTTC.